One sample yielded the 26 T cell receptor beta chains listed below, sequenced in a study of response to subunit inactivated influenza vaccine. TCRdb passed the RT-PCR reads through MiXCR, listing each CDR3 protein once. The sample lists approximately 520,000 distinct CDR3 sequences; approximately 17% were seen once. The sequencing here drew on CD4+ T cells sorted from PBMCs, taken around 25 months after vaccination. These receptors all come from a man aged 45-69 years who received an inactivated influenza vaccine.

This clonotype was found many times. The chain employs TRBV24-1 and TRBJ2-1, with D perhaps TRBD1 (5 bases). From germline, CDR1 is KGHDR and CDR2 SFDVKD. The CDR3 runs to 14 residues. Trimming cost V 5 bases and J 7 bases, with 14 bases left between them. CDR3 DNA: TGTGCCACCAGTGCGTCAGGGTTGAGGAATGAGCAGTTCTTC. It translates to CATSASGLRNEQFF.

A word on this clonotype: The junction differs from germline at one of its ends, possibly a read error. The CDR3: CASCQVLRADRYGYTF. The CDR3 DNA sequence: TGCGCCAGCTGCCAAGTGTTGAGGGCGGATCGTTATGGCTACACCTTC. The chain has TRBV4-1 and TRBJ1-2; no firm D call. This CDR3 is 16 amino acids long. Germline V lookup: CDR1 MGHRA, CDR2 YSYEKL.

This clonotype was observed a handful of times. V and J are TRBV6-2 or TRBV6-3 and TRBJ2-1; the D gene is possibly TRBD1 (5 bases). V was pared by 6 bases and J by 8 bases, with 17 bases between. The germline V gene encodes CDR1 MNHEY and CDR2 SVGEGT. This CDR3 spans 14 amino acids. CDR3 region: CASRRQRISDEQFF. The CDR3 DNA is TGTGCCAGCAGACGACAGAGAATATCGGATGAGCAGTTCTTC.

This clonotype was seen only a few times. The CDR3: CAIPKSGTYTGELFF. CDR3 DNA sequence: TGTGCCATACCAAAGAGCGGGACTTACACCGGGGAGCTGTTTTTT. The rearrangement uses TRBV6-2 or TRBV6-3 and TRBJ2-2; the match to TRBD2 covers 7 bases. Trimming took 10 bases from V and 3 from J; bases not matched to a gene: 11. There are 15 residues in the CDR3. The germline CDR1 and CDR2 sequences are MNHEY and SVGEGT.

This clonotype was seen a few times. This chain joins TRBV5-5 and TRBJ1-2; possibly TRBD1 for D (6 bases). This CDR3 has 15 amino acids. Looked up from germline, CDR1 is SGHKS and CDR2 is YYEKEE (reference sequence). Trimming took 4 bases from V and 1 from J, leaving 14 bases between them. The CDR3 is CASSQAGGYNYGYTF. DNA for the CDR3: TGTGCCAGCAGCCAGGCGGGGGGCTATAACTATGGCTACACCTTC.

This chain uses TRBV7-2 with TRBJ2-1; 9 bases match TRBD1. This CDR3 region has 15 residues. Germline loops: CDR1 SGHTA, CDR2 FQGNSA. V lost 3 bases to trimming and J lost 8 bases; unmatched junction nucleotides: 8. CDR3 sequence (DNA): TGTGCCAGCAGCTTTTCCGGGACAGGGCGGCATGAGCAGTTCTTC. As protein: CASSFSGTGRHEQFF.

This clonotype was counted only a few times. This may be a read error: a much more frequent sequence differs by one nucleotide. Here the CDR3 reads CAISDRDNTDTQYF. DNA for the CDR3: TGTGCCATCAGTGACCGGGACAACACAGATACGCAGTATTTT. The J gene is TRBJ2-3, the V gene TRBV6-1; TRBD1 might be the D (6 bases). The CDR3 extends over 14 amino acids. Germline assignment: CDR1 MNHNS and CDR2 SASEGT.

This clonotype was seen ten or more times. V is TRBV19 and J is TRBJ1-2; D perhaps matches TRBD1 (6 bases). The CDR3 extends over 19 amino acids. Germline-derived CDR1 and CDR2 are LNHDA and SQIVND (reference sequence). Trimming removed 4 bases at V and 4 bases at J, with 28 bases between. The CDR3 region has the DNA TGTGCCAGTAGTACCACCGCGGGGGCCGGCAGCCAGAGGGGCTATGGCTACACCTTC. Encoded protein: CASSTTAGAGSQRGYGYTF.

J is TRBJ2-7 and V is TRBV21-1; the DNA was not used to check the table's D call, TRBD2. TRBV21-1 is marked as a pseudogene. The CDR3 consists of 12 residues. The chain's CDR3 is CASSKTSDEQYF. DNA for the CDR3: TGTGCCAGCAGCAAGACCAGCGACGAGCAGTACTTC.

This clonotype has just a few counts. This chain uses TRBV15 with TRBJ2-7, with D possibly being TRBD1 or TRBD2 (5 bases each). CDR3 size: 14 residues. V shed 5 bases and J shed 6 bases, with 17 bases lying between them. Germline V lookup: CDR1 LNHNV, CDR2 YYDKDF (reference sequence). As DNA, the CDR3 is TGTGCCACCAGCTCACAAGTGAGGGACCTCGAGCAGTACTTC. Protein: CATSSQVRDLEQYF.

This clonotype was counted a few times. J is TRBJ2-2 and V is TRBV5-1; D gene unclear. The CDR3 runs to 16 residues. V lost 0 bases to trimming and J lost 6 bases, with 15 bases between them. Germline lookup yields CDR1 SGHRS and CDR2 YFSETQ. CDR3 loop: CASSLAGPVGAGELFF. In DNA, the CDR3 is TGCGCCAGCAGCTTGGCCGGACCGGTGGGTGCCGGGGAGCTGTTTTTT.

The chain has TRBV4-3 and TRBJ2-1; 9 bases fit TRBD2. Germline CDR1 LGHNA, CDR2 YSLEER. J gave up 4 bases and V 0 bases, and 7 bases lay outside the gene matches. The CDR3 length is 17 residues. Written as DNA, the CDR3 is TGCGCCAGCAGCCAAGAAAAGTGGCTAGCGGGGTACAATGAGCAGTTCTTC. Protein product: CASSQEKWLAGYNEQFF.

Only a few counts were recorded for this clonotype. This sequence joins TRBV7-9 and TRBJ1-6; D may be TRBD1 (5 bases). Germline CDR1 is SEHNR and CDR2 is FQNEAQ (reference sequence). This CDR3 is built from 15 residues. V gave up 5 bases and J gave up 6 bases, with 14 bases separating them. The CDR3 region is CASSVGTGLNSPLHF. The DNA for the CDR3 is TGTGCCAGCAGCGTCGGGACGGGCCTTAATTCACCCCTCCACTTT.

The V call is TRBV20-1, the J call TRBJ2-1; 10 nucleotides match TRBD1. Germline V gene data show CDR1 as DFQATT and CDR2 as SNEGSKA (reference sequence). There are 16 residues in the CDR3. V trimming: 0 bases; J trimming: 4 bases; junction bases outside the gene matches: 6. The CDR3 DNA reads as TGCAGTGCTAGAGAAGGGACAGGGGTGGGGTACAATGAGCAGTTCTTC. This sequence encodes CSAREGTGVGYNEQFF.

In its sample, this clonotype was seen a few times. This sequence joins TRBV5-5 and TRBJ2-3; TRBD2 agrees at 8 bases. This CDR3 contains 17 residues. CDR1 and CDR2 from the germline V gene are SGHKS and YYEKEE (reference sequence). J gave up 2 bases and V 6 bases, and 14 bases lay outside the gene matches. The CDR3: CASTKDRRGVITDTQYF. CDR3 nucleotides: TGTGCCAGCACCAAGGATAGGCGGGGGGTGATCACAGATACGCAGTATTTT.

The rearrangement joins TRBV7-2 to TRBJ2-1; D call uncertain. Trimming stripped 6 bases from V and 1 base from J, with 16 bases between. The CDR3 has 16 residues. Germline V gives CDR1 SGHTA, CDR2 FQGNSA. The CDR3 sequence is CASSYRALRSYNEQFF. The CDR3 nucleotides are TGTGCCAGCAGTTACCGGGCCCTTAGGTCCTACAATGAGCAGTTCTTC.

This clonotype was counted a few times. The chain combines TRBV12-3 or TRBV12-4 with TRBJ2-2; 7 bases match TRBD2. The CDR3 has 13 residues. Unmatched junction bases numbered 5, after V lost 7 bases and J lost 6 bases. As DNA, the CDR3 is TGTGCCAGCACTCGACTAGCCTCCGGGGAGCTGTTTTTT. It encodes CASTRLASGELFF.

The chain joins TRBV10-3 to TRBJ1-4; D is perhaps TRBD1 (6 bases). Germline loops: CDR1 ENHRY, CDR2 SYGVKD. V lost 11 bases and J lost 8, with 24 bases in between. The CDR3 runs 15 residues. DNA of the CDR3: TGTGCCTCGCGGCTGGGGACAAAGGGAGACGAAAAACTGTTTTTT. Its translation is CASRLGTKGDEKLFF.

V and J are TRBV20-1 and TRBJ2-3; maybe TRBD2 (6 bases). This CDR3 is built from 14 residues. The germline gives CDR1 DFQATT, CDR2 SNEGSKA (reference sequence). V was trimmed by 3 bases and J by 3 bases, leaving 13 bases between them. CDR3 sequence reads: CSASGSPPTDTQYF. The CDR3 nucleotides read TGCAGTGCTAGCGGGAGCCCGCCAACAGATACGCAGTATTTT.

The genes are TRBV5-4 and TRBJ2-1; 14 nucleotides align to TRBD2. Germline V CDR1 and CDR2: SGHNT, YYREEE (reference sequence). The V segment lost 4 bases and the J segment 2 bases; nucleotides outside the gene matches: 5. The CDR3 covers 17 residues. CDR3 in DNA: TGTGCCAGCAGCACGGGACTAGCGGGAGTAACCTACAATGAGCAGTTCTTC. The encoded protein is CASSTGLAGVTYNEQFF.

This clonotype was recorded many times. The J gene is TRBJ2-1, the V gene TRBV6-2 or TRBV6-3; TRBD2 aligns across 11 bases. The CDR3 sequence is 16 residues long. With 5 bases clipped from V and 3 bases from J, the junction kept 6 bases outside the gene matches. Germline CDR1 reads MNHEY; CDR2 reads SVGEGT. In nucleotides, the CDR3 is TGTGCCAGCAGTCTTAGCGGGAGGGGGTACTACAATGAGCAGTTCTTC. Its translation: CASSLSGRGYYNEQFF.

This clonotype appeared a few times. The chain carries TRBV20-1 and TRBJ2-4; 11 nucleotides agree with TRBD1. Unmatched junction bases numbered 4, after V lost 6 bases and J lost 6 bases. Per the germline V gene, CDR1 is DFQATT and CDR2 is SNEGSKA (reference sequence). This CDR3 has 13 residues. This CDR3 reads CSARDRGINIQYF. For the CDR3, the DNA is TGCAGTGCCAGGGACAGGGGGATAAACATTCAGTACTTC.

This clonotype showed up just a few times. V and J are TRBV19 and TRBJ1-2; TRBD1 might be the D (6 bases). V was shortened by 3 bases and J by 5 bases, with 16 bases between the two germline ends. Germline V gives CDR1 LNHDA, CDR2 SQIVND (reference sequence). The CDR3 loop spans 15 amino acids. The CDR3 protein is CASSISTGTLYGYTF. The CDR3 region has the DNA TGTGCCAGTAGTATTTCGACCGGGACACTTTATGGCTACACCTTC.

This chain joins TRBV7-2 and TRBJ2-1, with D possibly being TRBD2 (6 bases). Germline values: CDR1 SGHTA, CDR2 FQGNSA. The CDR3 runs 15 residues. Trimming stripped 4 bases from V and 3 bases from J, with 13 bases between. The CDR3, as DNA: TGTGCCAGCAGCTCCGTTCGGGGAGGCTACAATGAGCAGTTCTTC. Its protein is CASSSVRGGYNEQFF.

This clonotype was seen more than once but under ten times. The CDR3 here is CASSLGTGEGYTF. In nucleotides, the CDR3 is TGTGCCAGCAGTTTGGGGACAGGGGAGGGCTACACCTTC. The chain has TRBV12-3 or TRBV12-4 and TRBJ1-2, with 10 bases matching TRBD1. V was clipped by 3 bases and J by 8 bases; unmatched bases: 3. This CDR3 comprises 13 residues.

This clonotype was detected a few times. The rearrangement links TRBV20-1 to TRBJ2-1, with D unresolved. In germline, CDR1 is DFQATT, CDR2 SNEGSKA (reference sequence). The CDR3 sequence is 11 residues long. Deletions cut 4 bases from V and 5 bases from J, with 6 bases between. The CDR3 coding sequence is TGCAGTGCTAATAGAAACAATGAGCAGTTCTTC. It encodes CSANRNNEQFF.